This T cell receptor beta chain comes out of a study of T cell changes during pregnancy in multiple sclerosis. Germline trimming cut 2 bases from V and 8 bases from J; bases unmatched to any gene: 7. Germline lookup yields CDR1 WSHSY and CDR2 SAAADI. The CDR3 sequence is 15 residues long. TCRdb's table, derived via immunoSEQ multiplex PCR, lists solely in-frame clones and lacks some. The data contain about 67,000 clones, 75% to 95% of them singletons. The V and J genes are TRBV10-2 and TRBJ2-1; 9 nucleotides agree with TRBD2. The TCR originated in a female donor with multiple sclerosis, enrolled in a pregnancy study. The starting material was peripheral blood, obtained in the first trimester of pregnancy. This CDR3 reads CASSEALAGNDEQFF. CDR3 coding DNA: TGCGCCAGCAGTGAGGCTCTAGCGGGGAACGATGAGCAGTTCTTC.